This T cell receptor (beta chain) was sequenced for a study of blood T cell repertoires in COVID-19. Generated by immunoSEQ multiplex PCR, the TCRdb table keeps only in-frame clones and is missing some. This table holds under 150,000 clones, roughly nine tenths found once. Germline V gene sequence: CDR1 MNHNS, CDR2 SASEGT. CDR3 length equals 11 residues. V gave up 2 bases and J gave up 11 bases, with 9 bases separating them. The sequence was collected from a human donor with active COVID-19. The donor label of this sample is uncertain. The V call is TRBV6-1, the J call TRBJ1-1, with a possible D match to TRBD1 (5 bases). The material sequenced was peripheral blood. CDR3 nucleotides: TGTGCCAGCAGTGAATTGGAGGGGGCTTTCTTT. Amino acid sequence: CASSELEGAFF.